This T cell receptor (beta chain) came from a study of blood T cell repertoires in COVID-19. Whole-study context: COVID-19 samples from acute and convalescent phases originated in the United States, Italy and Spain. The analysed material was cDNA or gDNA that came from T cells, B-cell-depleted T cells, or PBMCs.

Original processing methods: Amplification with reference gene primers provided the estimates of nucleated cell counts. Data came from immunoSEQ multiplex PCR; TCRdb stores just in-frame clones and leaves some out. V and J calls and clone size follow that table, whereas D and trimming were derived from the DNA. The sample records more than 90,000 clones, 60% to 85% being singletons. CDR1 MDHEN and CDR2 SYDVKM come from the germline V gene. V gave up 2 bases and J gave up 4 bases, with 5 bases separating them. The CDR3 loop spans 12 amino acids. This sequence originates from an older man with acute or convalescent COVID-19. The sample taken for sequencing was peripheral blood. The chain is built from TRBV28 and TRBJ1-2; no definite D call. Here the CDR3 reads CASSLRSYGYTF. CDR3 in DNA: TGTGCCAGCAGTTTACGCAGCTATGGCTACACCTTC.